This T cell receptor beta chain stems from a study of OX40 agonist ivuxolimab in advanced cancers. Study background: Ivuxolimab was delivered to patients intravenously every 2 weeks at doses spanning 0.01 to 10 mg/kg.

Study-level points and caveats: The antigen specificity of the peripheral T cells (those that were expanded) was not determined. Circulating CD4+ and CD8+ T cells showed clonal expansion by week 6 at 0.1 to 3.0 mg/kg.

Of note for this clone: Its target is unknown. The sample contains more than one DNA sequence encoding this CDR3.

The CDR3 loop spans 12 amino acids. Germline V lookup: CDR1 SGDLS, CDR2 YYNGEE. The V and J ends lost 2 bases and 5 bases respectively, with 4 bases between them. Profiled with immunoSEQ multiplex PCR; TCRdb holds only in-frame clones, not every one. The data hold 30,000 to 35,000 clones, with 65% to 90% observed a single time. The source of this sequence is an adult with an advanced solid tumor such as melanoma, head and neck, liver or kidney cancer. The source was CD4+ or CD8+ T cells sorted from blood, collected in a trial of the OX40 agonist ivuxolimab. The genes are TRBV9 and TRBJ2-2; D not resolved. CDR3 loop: CASSVNTGELFF. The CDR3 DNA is TGTGCCAGCAGCGTGAATACCGGGGAGCTGTTTTTT.